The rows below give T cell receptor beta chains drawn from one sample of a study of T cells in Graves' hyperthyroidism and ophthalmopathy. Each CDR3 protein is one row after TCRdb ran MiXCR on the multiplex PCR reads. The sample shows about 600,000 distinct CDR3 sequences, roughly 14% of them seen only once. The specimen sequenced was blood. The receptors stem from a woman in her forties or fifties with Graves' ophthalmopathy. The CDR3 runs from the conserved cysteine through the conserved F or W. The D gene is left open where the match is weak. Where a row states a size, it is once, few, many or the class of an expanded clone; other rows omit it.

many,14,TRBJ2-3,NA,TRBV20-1,CSARDGRKADTQYF,TGCAGTGCTAGGGACGGGAGAAAAGCAGATACGCAGTATTTT
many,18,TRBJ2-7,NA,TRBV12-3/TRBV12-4,CASSLIIPRTASPYEQYF,TGTGCCAGCAGTTTAATAATACCCCGGACAGCCTCCCCCTACGAGCAGTACTTC
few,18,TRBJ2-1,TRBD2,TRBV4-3,CASSQAGLGTSGIDEQFF,TGCGCCAGCAGCCAGGCCGGCTTGGGGACTAGCGGGATCGATGAGCAGTTCTTC
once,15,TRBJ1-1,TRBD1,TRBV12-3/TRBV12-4,CASSLGEGAETEAFF,TGTGCCAGCAGTTTAGGGGAGGGGGCTGAAACTGAAGCTTTCTTT
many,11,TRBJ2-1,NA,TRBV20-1,CSATGTNEQFF,TGCAGTGCTACTGGGACTAATGAGCAGTTCTTC
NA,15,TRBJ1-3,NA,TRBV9,CASSPWDRTGNTIYF,TGTGCCAGCAGCCCCTGGGACCGCACTGGAAACACCATATATTTT
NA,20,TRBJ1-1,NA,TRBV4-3,CASSPRGADNRLTLNTEAFF,TGCGCCAGCAGCCCCCGAGGGGCGGACAACCGGCTGACATTGAACACTGAAGCTTTCTTT
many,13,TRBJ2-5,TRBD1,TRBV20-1,CSAPGQGAKTQYF,TGCAGTGCTCCAGGACAGGGGGCGAAGACCCAGTACTTC
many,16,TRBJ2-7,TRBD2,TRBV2,CASRRGGRQTSYEQYF,TGTGCCAGCAGACGGGGGGGGCGACAGACCTCCTACGAGCAGTACTTC
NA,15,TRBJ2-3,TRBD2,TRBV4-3,CASSQTSGRSDTQYF,TGCGCCAGCAGCCAGACTAGCGGGAGATCAGATACGCAGTATTTT
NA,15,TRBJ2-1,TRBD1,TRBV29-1,CSVGGGTGRFDEQFF,TGCAGCGTCGGGGGTGGGACAGGGAGGTTCGATGAGCAGTTCTTC
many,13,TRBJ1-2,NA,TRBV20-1,CSARVGTSYGYTF,TGCAGTGCTAGAGTAGGGACATCCTATGGCTACACCTTC
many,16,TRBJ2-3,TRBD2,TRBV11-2,CASSRLAGGLTDTQYF,TGTGCCAGCAGCCGACTAGCGGGAGGGCTCACAGATACGCAGTATTTT
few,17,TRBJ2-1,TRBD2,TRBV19,CATSGTSGTRVYNEQFF,TGTGCCACCTCCGGGACTAGCGGGACCAGGGTTTACAATGAGCAGTTCTTC
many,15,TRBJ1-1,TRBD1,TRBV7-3,CASSPGQGGSTEAFF,TGTGCCAGCAGCCCAGGACAGGGCGGGAGCACTGAAGCTTTCTTT
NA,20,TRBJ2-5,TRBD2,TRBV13,CASSSSTPSGRKDRRETQYF,TGTGCCAGCAGCTCTTCAACTCCCAGCGGGAGGAAAGATAGGCGAGAGACCCAGTACTTC
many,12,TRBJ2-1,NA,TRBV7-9,CASSSVGNEQFF,TGTGCCAGCAGCTCGGTAGGGAATGAGCAGTTCTTC
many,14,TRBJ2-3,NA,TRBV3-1,CASSRGTDTDTQYF,TGTGCCAGCAGCCGTGGAACAGACACAGATACGCAGTATTTT
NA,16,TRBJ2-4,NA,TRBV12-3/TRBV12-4,CASSSTRVSVLNIQYF,TGTGCCAGCAGTTCAACCAGGGTTTCAGTTCTGAACATTCAGTACTTC
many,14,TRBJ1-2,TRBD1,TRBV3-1,CASSQPHRGGGYTF,TGTGCCAGCAGCCAACCGCACAGGGGTGGTGGCTACACCTTC
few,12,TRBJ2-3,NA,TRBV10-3,CAIKDSTDTQYF,TGTGCCATCAAGGATAGCACAGATACGCAGTATTTT
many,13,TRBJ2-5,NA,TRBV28,CASNRQGLETQYF,TGTGCCAGCAATCGACAGGGACTGGAGACCCAGTACTTC
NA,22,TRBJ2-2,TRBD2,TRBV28,CASSLSDRGGTSGRVNTGELFF,TGTGCCAGCAGTTTATCGGACAGGGGTGGGACTAGCGGGAGGGTGAACACCGGGGAGCTGTTTTTT
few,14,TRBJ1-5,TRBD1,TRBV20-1,CSARGDRENQPQHF,TGCAGTGCTAGGGGGGACAGGGAAAATCAGCCCCAGCATTTT
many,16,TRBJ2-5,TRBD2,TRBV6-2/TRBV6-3,CASSSRLAEIQETQYF,TGTGCCAGCAGTTCTCGACTAGCGGAGATACAAGAGACCCAGTACTTC
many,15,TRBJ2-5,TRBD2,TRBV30,CAWSGGTSGQETQYF,TGTGCCTGGAGTGGTGGGACTAGCGGACAAGAGACCCAGTACTTC
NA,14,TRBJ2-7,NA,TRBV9,CASSPADRGYEQYF,TGTGCCAGCAGCCCTGCGGACAGAGGCTACGAGCAGTACTTC
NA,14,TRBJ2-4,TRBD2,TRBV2,CASRRTSGINIQYF,TGTGCCAGCAGACGAACTAGCGGGATAAACATTCAGTACTTC
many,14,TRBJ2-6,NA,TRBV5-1,CASSHISGANVLTF,TGCGCCAGCAGCCACATCTCTGGGGCCAACGTCCTGACTTTC
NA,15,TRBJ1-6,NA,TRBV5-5,CASSLVGGTDSPLHF,TGTGCCAGCAGCTTGGTTGGGGGCACGGACTCACCCCTCCACTTT
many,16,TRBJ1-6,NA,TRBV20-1,CSARDRGGAYNSPLHF,TGCAGTGCTAGAGACAGGGGAGGAGCGTATAATTCACCCCTCCACTTT
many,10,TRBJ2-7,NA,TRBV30,CAWSDREQYF,TGTGCCTGGAGCGACCGCGAGCAGTACTTC
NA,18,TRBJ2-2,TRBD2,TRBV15,CATSSRTSGRQNTGELFF,TGTGCCACCAGCTCCCGGACTAGCGGGAGGCAAAACACCGGGGAGCTGTTTTTT
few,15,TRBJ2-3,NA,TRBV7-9,CASSLYRERTDTQYF,TGTGCCAGCAGCTTATACCGGGAGAGAACAGATACGCAGTATTTT
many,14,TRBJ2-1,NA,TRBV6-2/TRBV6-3,CASSYFGAYNEQFF,TGTGCCAGCAGTTACTTTGGGGCCTACAATGAGCAGTTCTTC
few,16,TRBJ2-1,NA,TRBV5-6,CASSLPAGRAYNEQFF,TGTGCCAGCAGCTTGCCGGCGGGCCGAGCCTACAATGAGCAGTTCTTC
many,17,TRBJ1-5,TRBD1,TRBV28,CASRGTGGDLSNQPQHF,TGTGCCAGCAGAGGGACAGGGGGCGATCTTAGCAATCAGCCCCAGCATTTT
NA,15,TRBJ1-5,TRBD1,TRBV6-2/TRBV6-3,CASSLGQGAHQPQHF,TGTGCCAGCAGCCTCGGACAGGGGGCACATCAGCCCCAGCATTTT
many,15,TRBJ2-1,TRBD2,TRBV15,CATSGPGLATNEQFF,TGTGCCACCAGCGGTCCGGGACTAGCGACGAATGAGCAGTTCTTC
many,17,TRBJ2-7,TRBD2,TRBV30,CAWRGRGTSGPTYEQYF,TGTGCCTGGAGAGGCAGGGGGACTAGCGGGCCGACCTACGAGCAGTACTTC
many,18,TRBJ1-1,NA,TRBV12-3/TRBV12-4,CASSLRRERLRMNTEAFF,TGTGCCAGCAGTTTACGTAGGGAAAGGCTTCGGATGAACACTGAAGCTTTCTTT
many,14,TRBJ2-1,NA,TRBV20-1,CSVRLRTAYNEQFF,TGCAGTGTTCGTCTCAGGACCGCCTACAATGAGCAGTTCTTC